This TCR beta chain derives from a study of blood T cell repertoires in COVID-19. For the study at large: Italy, Spain and the United States were the sources of the convalescent and acute COVID-19 samples. The analysed material was cDNA or gDNA that came from T cells, B-cell-depleted T cells, or PBMCs.

Original processing methods: From reference gene primer amplification, estimates of nucleated cell counts were derived. The repertoire was sequenced with immunoSEQ multiplex PCR; TCRdb's copy has only in-frame clones and lacks some. The V and J calls and clone size are taken from that table; D and trimming were inferred from the DNA. The sample records just over 65,000 clones, around 86% being singletons. This CDR3 contains 13 residues. The V gene end was trimmed by 3 bases and the J gene end by 6 bases; junction bases not matched to a gene: 2. The germline V gene encodes CDR1 SGDLS and CDR2 YYNGEE. The sequence derives from a man aged 25-45 years with acute or convalescent COVID-19. The chain couples TRBV9 to TRBJ2-3; TRBD1 matches 9 bases. The sample was peripheral blood. CDR3 sequence reads: CASSEGTGDTQYF. The CDR3 coding sequence is TGTGCCAGCAGCGAAGGGACAGGGGATACGCAGTATTTT.